This passage covers 28 T cell receptor beta chains from one sample sequenced in a study of response to subunit inactivated influenza vaccine. TCRdb independently ran MiXCR on the RT-PCR reads; one entry per CDR3 protein. The table lists 550,000 to 600,000 distinct CDR3 sequences, about 12% of them singletons, with roughly a tenth in the top ten. This sample comprised PBMCs from blood, obtained on the day of vaccination. Receptors were obtained from a man aged 45-65 years who received an inactivated influenza vaccine.

V is TRBV20-1 and J is TRBJ2-3; D gene uncertain. The V end was cut by 1 base, the J end by 0 bases, with 8 bases between. This CDR3 has 14 residues. The germline V gene has CDR1 DFQATT and CDR2 SNEGSKA (reference sequence). The CDR3 region has the DNA TGCAGTGCTAGAGGACGTTTTAGCACAGATACGCAGTATTTT. Protein sequence: CSARGRFSTDTQYF.

This clonotype was seen at least ten times. The V gene is TRBV4-3, the J gene TRBJ2-3; tentatively, D is TRBD2 (7 bases). Germline V gene sequence: CDR1 LGHNA, CDR2 YSLEER. V lost 0 bases and J lost 0, with 16 bases in between. This CDR3 is built from 18 residues. CDR3 sequence reads: CASSQERGGPGSTDTQYF. CDR3 DNA sequence: TGCGCCAGCAGCCAAGAAAGGGGGGGCCCAGGGAGCACAGATACGCAGTATTTT.

The sample holds a few counts of this clonotype. The chain couples TRBV29-1 to TRBJ2-3; D is perhaps TRBD2 (6 bases). The CDR3 sequence is 13 residues long. The germline CDR1 and CDR2 sequences are SQVTM and ANQGSEA. V dropped 6 bases and J dropped 2 bases, with 12 bases sitting between them. Here the CDR3 reads CSVRRDHTDTQYF. The CDR3 nucleotides are TGCAGCGTAAGGCGGGACCACACAGATACGCAGTATTTT.

The genes are TRBV12-3 or TRBV12-4 and TRBJ1-5; 7 nucleotides agree with TRBD1. Trimming took 7 bases from V and 11 from J; bases not matched to a gene: 20. CDR3 length: 16 amino acids. CDR3 amino acids: CASTFMGDRFTGAQHF. CDR3 DNA sequence: TGTGCCAGCACCTTTATGGGGGACAGATTTACCGGAGCCCAGCATTTT.

The chain uses TRBV5-4 and TRBJ2-7; TRBD1 or TRBD2 may be the D gene (5 bases each). V lost 3 bases to trimming and J lost 3 bases, with 10 bases between them. The CDR3 runs to 13 residues. Germline loops: CDR1 SGHNT, CDR2 YYREEE (reference sequence). CDR3 residues: CASSSGADYEQYF. The CDR3 DNA reads as TGTGCCAGCAGCTCCGGGGCAGACTACGAGCAGTACTTC. The full variable domain, its missing parts supplied by reference TRBV5-4 and TRBJ2-7, is ETGVTQSPTHLIKTRGQQVTLRCSSQSGHNTVSWYQQALGQGPQFIFQYYREEENGRGNFPPRFSGLQFPNYSSELNVNALELDDSALYLCASSSGADYEQYFGPGTRLTVT.

In this sample, this clonotype turned up a few times. At one boundary the junction diverges from the germline segment, which might be a read error. The chain's CDR3 is CASSQAGARGPSEQYF. CDR3 bases: TGCGCCAGCAGTCAAGCCGGGGCCAGAGGCCCTAGCGAGCAGTACTTC. The chain recombines TRBV4-3 with TRBJ2-7, with D tentatively TRBD1 or TRBD2 (5 bases each). The germline V gene has CDR1 LGHNA and CDR2 YSLEER. CDR3 length: 16 amino acids.

The genes are TRBV6-5 and TRBJ2-4; D gene unclear. V lost 5 bases to trimming and J lost 9 bases, with 8 bases between them. The germline V gene encodes CDR1 MNHEY and CDR2 SVGAGI. The length of the CDR3 is 11 residues. CDR3 residues: CASSERSIQYF. CDR3 sequence (DNA): TGTGCCAGCAGTGAACGTAGCATTCAGTACTTC.

This clonotype was picked up a small number of times. The chain joins TRBV4-3 to TRBJ2-7; 9 bases are shared with TRBD1. J was trimmed by 2 bases and V by 0 bases; bases with no gene match: 8. Germline V gives CDR1 LGHNA, CDR2 YSLEER. The CDR3 contains 17 residues. The CDR3 nucleotides are TGCGCCAGCAGCCAAGATCGGGGGACAGGGCCCGCCTACGAGCAGTACTTC. Protein product: CASSQDRGTGPAYEQYF.

The chain uses TRBV5-6 and TRBJ2-7, with 7 nucleotides matching TRBD2. CDR3 size: 16 residues. Trimming removed 4 bases from V and 3 bases from J; junction bases left unmatched: 13. Looked up from germline, CDR1 is SGHDT and CDR2 is YYEEEE. DNA of the CDR3: TGTGCCAGCAGCCCACTATCATCGGGAGGCATCTACGAGCAGTACTTC. This translates into CASSPLSSGGIYEQYF. Filled out from reference TRBV5-6 and TRBJ2-7, the complete variable domain reads DAGVTQSPTHLIKTRGQQVTLRCSPKSGHDTVSWYQQALGQGPQFIFQYYEEEERQRGNFPDRFSGHQFPNYSSELNVNALLLGDSALYLCASSPLSSGGIYEQYFGPGTRLTVT.

V gene TRBV11-2 combines with J gene TRBJ2-5; a weak D match, TRBD2 (6 bases). This CDR3 region has 17 residues. Trimming cost V 3 bases and J 4 bases, with 21 bases left between them. In germline, CDR1 is SGHAT, CDR2 FQNNGV. The CDR3 sequence: CASSFRPGSRERETQYF. CDR3 coding DNA: TGTGCCAGCAGCTTCCGGCCCGGCTCGCGGGAACGAGAGACCCAGTACTTC.

The chain is built from TRBV19 and TRBJ2-5, with D tentatively TRBD1 (6 bases). The CDR3 is made up of 13 amino acids. CDR1 and CDR2 (germline): LNHDA, SQIVND (reference sequence). V was trimmed by 9 bases and J by 1 base, leaving 12 bases between them. The CDR3 sequence is CASYDRIQETQYF. DNA for the CDR3: TGTGCCAGCTACGACAGGATCCAAGAGACCCAGTACTTC.

This chain connects TRBV7-8 to TRBJ2-1; 10 bases are a match to TRBD2. Germline lookup yields CDR1 SGHVS and CDR2 FQNEAQ. The CDR3 covers 19 residues. V lost 2 bases and J lost 3; bases outside the gene matches: 13. The DNA for the CDR3 is TGTGCCAGCAGCTTAAGTTTCCCCGGGCTAGCGGGGGTCTACAATGAGCAGTTCTTC. This gives the protein CASSLSFPGLAGVYNEQFF. The variable domain in full, with the rest retrieved from reference TRBV7-8 and TRBJ2-1, is GAGVSQSPRYKVAKRGQDVALRCDPISGHVSLFWYQQALGQGPEFLTYFQNEAQLDKSGLPSDRFFAERPEGSVSTLKIQRTQQEDSAVYLCASSLSFPGLAGVYNEQFFGPGTRLTVL.

This clonotype turned up a few times. The CDR3 sequence: CSAPYTKSYNEQFF. The CDR3 DNA reads TGCAGCGCCCCCTATACAAAGTCCTACAATGAGCAGTTCTTC. The V gene is TRBV29-1, the J gene TRBJ2-1; D unclear. The CDR3 covers 14 residues. Trimming removed 7 bases at V and 1 base at J, with 14 bases between. From germline, CDR1 is SQVTM and CDR2 ANQGSEA.

V usage is TRBV4-2 and J usage is TRBJ1-6, with TRBD1 matching 7 bases. The CDR3 sequence is 15 residues long. V was pared by 0 bases and J by 7 bases, with 3 bases of the junction left unmatched. The germline gives CDR1 LGHNA, CDR2 YNFKEQ. CDR3 sequence: CASSQEGTVNSPLHF. In DNA, the CDR3 is TGTGCCAGCAGCCAAGAGGGGACAGTCAATTCACCCCTCCACTTT.

The chain combines TRBV6-5 with TRBJ1-3; D might be TRBD1 (6 bases). The V gene lost 0 bases and the J gene lost 2 bases, with 11 bases spanning the gap. Per germline, CDR1 MNHEY and CDR2 SVGAGI. The CDR3 has 16 amino acids. CDR3 sequence reads: CASSYSDRTTGNTIYF. For the CDR3, the DNA is TGTGCCAGCAGTTACTCCGACAGGACTACTGGAAACACCATATATTTT.

The J gene is TRBJ1-4, the V gene TRBV4-2, with D maybe TRBD1 (5 bases). Germline CDR1 and CDR2: LGHNA and YNFKEQ. CDR3 size: 15 residues. Trimming removed 0 bases from V and 6 bases from J, with 11 bases in between. This CDR3 reads CASSQDPGADEKLFF. CDR3 DNA: TGTGCCAGCAGCCAAGATCCCGGGGCGGATGAAAAACTGTTTTTT.

This clonotype was observed a few times. CDR3 sequence: CASRRSFQETQYF. Written as DNA, the CDR3 is TGCGCCAGCAGGCGTAGCTTCCAAGAGACCCAGTACTTC. This chain connects TRBV5-1 to TRBJ2-5; D is undetermined. The germline V gene encodes CDR1 SGHRS and CDR2 YFSETQ. V was shortened by 5 bases and J by 1 base, with 9 bases between the two germline ends. The CDR3 extends over 13 amino acids.

The rearrangement uses TRBV6-2 or TRBV6-3 and TRBJ2-7; D ambiguous. This CDR3 comprises 14 residues. Germline V gene sequence: CDR1 MNHEY, CDR2 SVGEGT. Trimming took 2 bases from V and 2 from J, leaving 10 bases between them. CDR3 residues: CASSYEHFPYEQYF. DNA for the CDR3: TGTGCCAGCAGTTACGAACATTTTCCCTACGAGCAGTACTTC.

The CDR3 nucleotides are TGCGCCAGCAGCCAAGCCAGAAACAATGAGCAGTTCTTC. Amino acids: CASSQARNNEQFF. V gene TRBV4-1 combines with J gene TRBJ2-1, with D uncertain. The V gene's germline CDR1 is MGHRA and CDR2 YSYEKL. Trimming shortened V by 1 base and J by 5 bases, and 6 bases separated the two germline ends. The CDR3 contains 13 residues.

The chain links TRBV15 to TRBJ2-5; D gene ambiguous. Trimming stripped 3 bases from V and 1 base from J, with 3 bases between. The CDR3 sequence is 12 residues long. Germline V gene data show CDR1 as LNHNV and CDR2 as YYDKDF (reference sequence). This CDR3 reads CATSSPQETQYF. The CDR3 nucleotides read TGTGCCACCAGCAGCCCCCAAGAGACCCAGTACTTC.

The chain uses TRBV6-1 and TRBJ2-5, with 10 bases identical to TRBD1. The CDR3 loop spans 15 amino acids. With V trimmed by 6 bases and J by 4 bases, 8 bases remained unmatched. Germline V gene sequence: CDR1 MNHNS, CDR2 SASEGT. In nucleotides, the CDR3 is TGTGCCAGCAGCCTCGACAGGGGGCGCAGAGAGACCCAGTACTTC. Its protein product is CASSLDRGRRETQYF.

The chain carries TRBV27 and TRBJ2-5; 7 bases line up with TRBD2. Germline V gives CDR1 MNHEY, CDR2 SMNVEV (reference sequence). The ends lost 4 bases at V and 4 bases at J; junction bases unmatched: 9. CDR3 length: 15 residues. The CDR3 region is CASSSRGRLGETQYF. The CDR3 DNA is TGTGCCAGCAGTTCTCGCGGGAGATTGGGAGAGACCCAGTACTTC.

In its sample, this clonotype was seen many times. For the CDR3, the DNA is TGTGCCAGCAGATCCGGGACAGCCGATTCACCCCTCCACTTT. Its translation is CASRSGTADSPLHF. The chain carries TRBV6-1 and TRBJ1-6; 7 bases line up with TRBD1. V shed 6 bases, J shed 8 bases, and the junction held 7 bases outside the gene matches. Germline V gene lookup returns CDR1 MNHNS and CDR2 SASEGT. CDR3 size: 14 residues.

The genes are TRBV24-1 and TRBJ2-5; weak D call: TRBD2 (5 bases). The CDR3 is made up of 14 amino acids. Trimming shortened V by 6 bases and J by 2 bases, and 12 bases separated the two germline ends. The V gene's germline CDR1 is KGHDR and CDR2 SFDVKD. The CDR3, as DNA: TGTGCCACCAGTATCGGGGTAGGACAAGAGACCCAGTACTTC. It yields the protein CATSIGVGQETQYF.

This clonotype was counted a few times. The chain carries TRBV5-1 and TRBJ2-1; D remains unclear. Trimming removed 0 bases at V and 4 bases at J, with 11 bases between. The germline gives CDR1 SGHRS, CDR2 YFSETQ. This CDR3 has 15 residues. The CDR3 DNA follows: TGCGCCAGCAGCTTGGCCGCTGCCCAATACAATGAGCAGTTCTTC. This sequence encodes CASSLAAAQYNEQFF.

The chain joins TRBV14 to TRBJ2-7, with D maybe TRBD1 (5 bases). V was trimmed by 6 bases and J by 6 bases, leaving 15 bases between them. In germline, CDR1 is SGHDN, CDR2 FVKESK. The length of the CDR3 is 13 residues. CDR3 amino acids: CASSPVQGSEQYF. The CDR3 coding sequence is TGTGCCAGCAGTCCTGTGCAGGGCTCCGAGCAGTACTTC.

This clonotype was recorded many times. This chain connects TRBV18 to TRBJ1-2; tentatively, D is TRBD1 (6 bases). This CDR3 has 14 residues. Trimming pared 6 bases from V and 4 bases from J, leaving 15 bases between. CDR1 KGHSH and CDR2 LQKENI come from the germline V gene. DNA of the CDR3: TGTGCCAGCTCCCTCACCGGACAGTCCTATGGCTACACCTTC. Its translation: CASSLTGQSYGYTF.

The rearrangement links TRBV5-6 to TRBJ2-1; 10 nucleotides match TRBD1. Trimming took 3 bases from V and 5 from J; bases not matched to a gene: 2. The V gene's germline CDR1 is SGHDT and CDR2 YYEEEE. The CDR3 loop spans 14 amino acids. The CDR3 coding sequence is TGTGCCAGCAGCTATGGACAGGGGGACAATGAGCAGTTCTTC. This codes for CASSYGQGDNEQFF.